This passage covers 3 T cell receptor beta chains from one sample sequenced in a study of blood T cell repertoires in COVID-19. Data came from immunoSEQ multiplex PCR; TCRdb stores just in-frame clones and leaves some out. Of 35,000 to 55,000 clones in the sample, around 86% are singletons; the top ten hold 4.7%. The source material was peripheral blood. Receptors were obtained from a human donor in a cohort sampled during active COVID-19.

In this sample, this clone turned up once. One end of the junction fails to match germline, which may point to a read error. CDR3 sequence reads: CASSLRLAGGGGQLFF. The CDR3 nucleotides read TGTGCCAGCAGTTTAAGACTAGCGGGAGGGGGCGGGCAGCTGTTTTTT. The V gene is TRBV28, the J gene TRBJ2-2; 14 nucleotides agree with TRBD2. This CDR3 region has 16 residues. The germline gives CDR1 MDHEN, CDR2 SYDVKM.

The table lists this clone with a few counts. This chain links TRBV5-4 with TRBJ2-3, with D possibly being TRBD2 (6 bases). Germline V gene data show CDR1 as SGHNT and CDR2 as YYREEE (reference sequence). CDR3 length: 15 amino acids. Trimming cost V 2 bases and J 3 bases, with 13 bases left between them. CDR3 loop: CASSLYSGPTDTQYF. The CDR3 bases are TGTGCCAGCAGCTTATACAGCGGGCCGACAGATACGCAGTATTTT.

This clone was detected only once. The CDR3 nucleotides are TGTGCCAGCAGCTTAGGAGGGGACAAGTCAGATACGCAGTATTTT. The encoded protein is CASSLGGDKSDTQYF. The chain uses TRBV7-2 and TRBJ2-3; perhaps TRBD1 as D (6 bases). Looked up from germline, CDR1 is SGHTA and CDR2 is FQGNSA. CDR3 size: 15 residues. The germline V and J ends were trimmed by 1 base and 4 bases, with 12 bases remaining between them.